The 17 T cell receptor beta chains below were found in one sample sequenced in a study of T cell responses to AZD1222 COVID-19 vaccine. Produced via immunoSEQ multiplex PCR; TCRdb's table is partial and in-frame only. In the table there are about 130,000 clones, more than 70% of which are singletons. This material consisted of peripheral blood, taken on day 0 of AZD1222 vaccination. The receptors were sampled from an adult in good health.

The V gene is TRBV13, the J gene TRBJ2-2; D is unclear. The CDR3 is made up of 12 amino acids. V lost 4 bases and J lost 7, with 7 bases in between. CDR1 is PRHDT and CDR2 is FYEKMQ in the germline V gene (reference sequence). The CDR3 here is CASSSLVGELFF. CDR3 DNA sequence: TGTGCCAGCAGCTCCCTAGTCGGGGAGCTGTTTTTT. Combining the CDR3 with reference TRBV13 and TRBJ2-2 gives the whole variable domain AAGVIQSPRHLIKEKRETATLKCYPIPRHDTVYWYQQGPGQDPQFLISFYEKMQSDKGSIPDRFSAQQFSDYHSELNMSSLELGDSALYFCASSSLVGELFFGEGSRLTVL.

The chain joins TRBV6-5 to TRBJ1-1; D might be TRBD1 (6 bases). The CDR3 contains 12 residues. V lost 6 bases and J lost 8, with 13 bases in between. CDR1 is MNHEY and CDR2 is SVGAGI in the germline V gene. The CDR3 region is CASRDRRGEAFF. Here the CDR3 DNA reads TGTGCCAGCAGAGATCGTAGGGGGGAAGCTTTCTTT.

The chain couples TRBV27 to TRBJ2-7, with D uncertain. The CDR3 has 14 residues. Germline V lookup: CDR1 MNHEY, CDR2 SMNVEV (reference sequence). V was cut by 0 bases and J by 4 bases, with 10 bases left in between. The CDR3 loop is CASSLSSYGYEQYF. CDR3 DNA sequence: TGTGCCAGCAGTTTATCTAGTTATGGGTACGAGCAGTACTTC.

J is TRBJ1-1 and V is TRBV11-2, with TRBD1 as a possible D gene (6 bases). Germline loops: CDR1 SGHAT, CDR2 FQNNGV. V was cut by 5 bases and J by 4 bases, with 14 bases left in between. This CDR3 contains 14 residues. CDR3 region: CASSGVAGATEAFF. The CDR3 region has the DNA TGTGCCAGCAGCGGAGTGGCAGGGGCCACTGAAGCTTTCTTT. Drawing the rest from reference TRBV11-2 and TRBJ1-1, the complete variable domain is EAGVAQSPRYKIIEKRQSVAFWCNPISGHATLYWYQQILGQGPKLLIQFQNNGVVDDSQLPKDRFSAERLKGVDSTLKIQPAKLEDSAVYLCASSGVAGATEAFFGQGTRLTVV.

This clone appeared once. The rearrangement joins TRBV19 to TRBJ2-7; no clear D. The germline gives CDR1 LNHDA, CDR2 SQIVND (reference sequence). This CDR3 has 14 amino acids. Trimming took 5 bases from V and 0 from J, leaving 11 bases between them. For the CDR3, the DNA is TGTGCCAGTAGTCTCACCCATAGCTCCTACGAGCAGTACTTC. This translates into CASSLTHSSYEQYF.

The gene calls are TRBV5-1 and TRBJ1-4; no firm D call. The CDR3 covers 15 residues. Trimming shortened V by 0 bases and J by 8 bases, and 14 bases separated the two germline ends. CDR1 and CDR2 from the germline V gene are SGHRS and YFSETQ. Here the CDR3 reads CASSLGFSGSEKLFF. CDR3 in DNA: TGCGCCAGCAGCTTGGGTTTCAGCGGTTCAGAAAAACTGTTTTTT.

The CDR3 DNA follows: TGTGCCAGCAGTTCCACTGGAGGGACTCCCAATGAGCAGTTCTTC. Its protein is CASSSTGGTPNEQFF. This chain joins TRBV27 and TRBJ2-1; possibly TRBD2 for D (6 bases). Trimming removed 4 bases from V and 6 bases from J, with 16 bases in between. Germline V gene sequence: CDR1 MNHEY, CDR2 SMNVEV (reference sequence). This CDR3 region has 15 residues.

V is TRBV11-3 and J is TRBJ2-1; D gene uncertain. This CDR3 contains 15 residues. The germline V gene has CDR1 SGHNT and CDR2 YENEEA. The V end was cut by 5 bases, the J end by 2 bases, with 13 bases between. The CDR3 DNA is TGTGCCAGCAGCGAGGACGGACCCACCTACAATGAGCAGTTCTTC. Encoded protein: CASSEDGPTYNEQFF. Full variable domain (remainder filled in from reference TRBV11-3 and TRBJ2-1): EAGVVQSPRYKIIEKKQPVAFWCNPISGHNTLYWYLQNLGQGPELLIRYENEEAVDDSQLPKDRFSAERLKGVDSTLKIQPAELGDSAVYLCASSEDGPTYNEQFFGPGTRLTVL.

The sample holds a few counts of this clone. The rearrangement uses TRBV19 and TRBJ2-7; 9 bases are a match to TRBD2. CDR1 and CDR2 (germline): LNHDA, SQIVND (reference sequence). The CDR3 spans 15 residues. V trimming: 6 bases; J trimming: 3 bases; junction bases outside the gene matches: 9. The CDR3 spells CASSILAGRNYEQYF. The CDR3 region has the DNA TGTGCCAGTAGCATACTAGCGGGCAGAAACTACGAGCAGTACTTC.

The chain couples TRBV10-3 to TRBJ2-5, with 10 bases aligning to TRBD1. V was clipped by 4 bases and J by 2 bases; unmatched bases: 4. CDR3 length: 15 amino acids. CDR1 and CDR2 (germline): ENHRY, SYGVKD. The CDR3 here is CAISARTGGQETQYF. The CDR3 nucleotides read TGTGCCATCAGTGCACGGACAGGGGGTCAAGAGACCCAGTACTTC.

The chain joins TRBV14 to TRBJ1-1; tentative D call: TRBD1 (5 bases). Trimming shortened V by 1 base and J by 4 bases, and 10 bases separated the two germline ends. This CDR3 contains 14 residues. Germline-derived CDR1 and CDR2 are SGHDN and FVKESK. CDR3 loop: CASSQVSGITEAFF. CDR3 in DNA: TGTGCCAGCAGCCAAGTGTCAGGGATCACTGAAGCTTTCTTT.

This chain uses TRBV4-1 with TRBJ2-3, with D unclear. This CDR3 region has 15 residues. CDR1 is MGHRA, CDR2 YSYEKL, per germline. Trimming shortened V by 1 base and J by 1 base, and 9 bases separated the two germline ends. The CDR3 loop is CASSQGVAGTDTQYF. The CDR3 DNA reads TGCGCCAGCAGCCAAGGGGTAGCCGGCACAGATACGCAGTATTTT.

The chain joins TRBV6-5 to TRBJ2-2; no clear D gene. This CDR3 has 14 amino acids. Trimming cost V 2 bases and J 1 base, with 5 bases left between them. CDR1 and CDR2 (germline): MNHEY, SVGAGI. The CDR3 is CASSYALNTGELFF. CDR3 DNA: TGTGCCAGCAGTTACGCCCTGAACACCGGGGAGCTGTTTTTT.

V usage is TRBV6-5 and J usage is TRBJ2-7; 9 bases are a match to TRBD2. Germline CDR1 reads MNHEY; CDR2 reads SVGAGI. Unmatched junction bases numbered 8, after V lost 4 bases and J lost 4 bases. This CDR3 has 15 amino acids. The CDR3 region is CASSFVSGGRYEQYF. DNA for the CDR3: TGTGCCAGCAGTTTCGTTAGCGGGGGAAGGTACGAGCAGTACTTC.

The V and J genes are TRBV4-3 and TRBJ1-5; D not certain. This CDR3 contains 15 residues. Trimming pared 0 bases from V and 3 bases from J, leaving 9 bases between. Germline loops: CDR1 LGHNA, CDR2 YSLEER. CDR3 sequence reads: CASSQDWEDNQPQHF. For the CDR3, the DNA is TGCGCCAGCAGCCAAGATTGGGAGGACAATCAGCCCCAGCATTTT.

The chain is built from TRBV18 and TRBJ1-5, with D possibly TRBD1 on 6 matching bases. From germline, CDR1 is KGHSH and CDR2 LQKENI. This CDR3 spans 15 amino acids. The V end was cut by 5 bases, the J end by 6 bases, with 17 bases between. The chain's CDR3 is CASSADYRVGQPQHF. The CDR3, as DNA: TGTGCCAGCTCAGCAGATTACAGGGTTGGTCAGCCCCAGCATTTT.

The chain links TRBV6-2 or TRBV6-3 to TRBJ2-2, with a weak D call TRBD1 (6 bases). The CDR3 sequence is 15 residues long. V was shortened by 4 bases and J by 17 bases, with 26 bases between the two germline ends. CDR1 and CDR2 from the germline V gene are MNHEY and SVGEGT. The CDR3 DNA sequence: TGTGCCAGCAGTTCGGACAGCCTCGATCGTTCTATTAATTTTTTT. It encodes CASSSDSLDRSINFF.